These 18 T cell receptor beta chains were sequenced from one sample in a study of T-cell memory formation after mild COVID-19. In TCRdb, the 5' RACE reads were re-called with MiXCR into one record per CDR3 protein. The sample yields about 560,000 distinct CDR3 sequences, more than 15% seen once. The sequencing sample was made of PBMCs or a T cell subset sorted from them (not recorded which). The source is an adult woman who had mild COVID-19 (a few samples of this study predate the infection). Cell type and time point are not known.

On this clonotype itself: The junction departs from the called germline gene at one end, perhaps through a read error. V gene TRBV12-3 or TRBV12-4 combines with J gene TRBJ2-1; D is perhaps TRBD1 (6 bases). The CDR3 contains 13 residues. Here the CDR3 reads CASSLIIEGELFF. CDR3 in DNA: TGTGCCAGCAGTTTGATCATTGAGGGGGAGCTGTTCTTC.

The V and J genes are TRBV20-1 and TRBJ1-5; D possibly corresponds to TRBD1 (6 bases). This CDR3 spans 15 amino acids. The germline V and J ends were trimmed by 3 bases and 6 bases, with 18 bases remaining between them. Germline V gives CDR1 DFQATT, CDR2 SNEGSKA (reference sequence). Here the CDR3 reads CSARGGQGEGQPQHF. CDR3 DNA: TGCAGTGCTAGGGGGGGGCAGGGTGAAGGTCAGCCCCAGCATTTT.

The genes are TRBV30 and TRBJ1-1; possible D gene TRBD1, 6 bases. This CDR3 contains 15 residues. The V and J ends lost 4 bases and 5 bases respectively, with 20 bases between them. The germline V gene has CDR1 GTSNPN and CDR2 SVGIG (reference sequence). CDR3 loop: CAWTHSGGRATEAFF. As DNA, the CDR3 is TGTGCCTGGACCCACTCCGGGGGGCGAGCGACTGAAGCTTTCTTT.

The V and J genes are TRBV4-2 and TRBJ1-2; TRBD1 matches at 7 bases. The germline V gene encodes CDR1 LGHNA and CDR2 YNFKEQ. The CDR3 runs 16 residues. The trim removed 1 base at V and 2 bases at J, leaving 7 bases unmatched. CDR3 region: CASSQGSTGANYGYTF. In DNA, the CDR3 is TGTGCCAGCAGCCAAGGCTCCACAGGGGCGAACTATGGCTACACCTTC.

The V and J genes are TRBV11-2 and TRBJ2-2, with TRBD1 as a possible D gene (6 bases). The germline gives CDR1 SGHAT, CDR2 FQNNGV. CDR3 length: 14 amino acids. Trimming removed 5 bases from V and 7 bases from J, with 14 bases in between. This chain's CDR3 is CASSGSGGLGELFF. In DNA form, the CDR3 reads TGTGCCAGCAGCGGAAGTGGGGGCCTCGGGGAGCTGTTTTTT.

The rearrangement joins TRBV12-3 or TRBV12-4 to TRBJ2-1; no clear D. V shed 7 bases and J shed 9 bases, with 13 bases lying between them. The CDR3 contains 12 residues. DNA for the CDR3: TGTGCCAGCACCCACGGAGCAGGTGAGCAGTTCTTC. Amino acid sequence: CASTHGAGEQFF.

This clonotype was seen a few times. The J gene is TRBJ2-1, the V gene TRBV6-2 or TRBV6-3; 16 nucleotides line up with TRBD2. CDR3 length: 17 residues. Germline CDR1 and CDR2: MNHEY and SVGEGT. The trim removed 6 bases at V and 6 bases at J, leaving 8 bases unmatched. CDR3 nucleotide sequence: TGTGCCAGCAGCCCGGGACTAGCGGGAGGGCCTCGCAATGAGCAGTTCTTC. Amino acids: CASSPGLAGGPRNEQFF.

The sample holds a few counts of this clonotype. The chain carries TRBV7-2 and TRBJ1-2; tentative D call: TRBD1 (5 bases). Germline V gene lookup returns CDR1 SGHTA and CDR2 FQGNSA. The CDR3 has 15 residues. The ends were cut back, 0 bases at V and 8 bases at J, with 16 bases in the middle. CDR3 amino acids: CASSLAQGQGQGYTF. DNA of the CDR3: TGTGCCAGCAGCTTAGCCCAGGGCCAGGGCCAGGGCTACACCTTC. Full variable domain (rest looked up from reference TRBV7-2 and TRBJ1-2): GAGVSQSPSNKVTEKGKDVELRCDPISGHTALYWYRQSLGQGLEFLIYFQGNSAPDKSGLPSDRFSAERTGGSVSTLTIQRTQQEDSAVYLCASSLAQGQGQGYTFGSGTRLTVV.

The sample holds a few counts of this clonotype. This chain links TRBV4-2 with TRBJ2-3; TRBD2 aligns across 10 bases. CDR1 and CDR2 from the germline V gene are LGHNA and YNFKEQ. Germline trimming cut 2 bases from V and 4 bases from J; bases unmatched to any gene: 3. The CDR3 covers 15 residues. CDR3 nucleotide sequence: TGTGCCAGCAGCCAAATCAGCGGGAGGGCAGATACGCAGTATTTT. The encoded protein is CASSQISGRADTQYF.

This clonotype was picked up a small number of times. The chain couples TRBV21-1 to TRBJ2-1; the listed D gene, TRBD2, was not tested against the DNA. TRBV21-1 is a pseudogene locus. The CDR3 spans 15 residues. CDR3 DNA: TGTGCCAGCAGCAGACCTTGTAGCGAAGGCAATGAGCAGTTCTTC. Translated, it gives CASSRPCSEGNEQFF.

The V call is TRBV7-2, the J call TRBJ2-3, with D perhaps given as TRBD1 or TRBD2 (5 bases each). V was cut by 2 bases and J by 0 bases, with 12 bases left in between. The CDR3 runs 16 residues. Germline V CDR1 and CDR2: SGHTA, FQGNSA. CDR3 in amino acids: CASSLFLGASTDTQYF. The CDR3, as DNA: TGTGCCAGCAGCTTATTTCTCGGGGCGAGCACAGATACGCAGTATTTT. Together with reference TRBV7-2 and TRBJ2-3, the CDR3 gives the full variable domain: GAGVSQSPSNKVTEKGKDVELRCDPISGHTALYWYRQSLGQGLEFLIYFQGNSAPDKSGLPSDRFSAERTGGSVSTLTIQRTQQEDSAVYLCASSLFLGASTDTQYFGPGTRLTVL.

The table lists this clonotype with many counts. This rearrangement joins TRBV27 to TRBJ1-5; no reliable D call. The CDR3 is made up of 15 amino acids. The V end was cut by 3 bases, the J end by 3 bases, with 12 bases between. Germline lookup yields CDR1 MNHEY and CDR2 SMNVEV (reference sequence). The CDR3 region has the DNA TGTGCCAGCAGTTTTAGAAACCCCTTCAATCAGCCCCAGCATTTT. This translates into CASSFRNPFNQPQHF.

This chain connects TRBV5-1 to TRBJ1-2, with D unresolved. There are 12 residues in the CDR3. Germline V gives CDR1 SGHRS, CDR2 YFSETQ. Trimming cost V 5 bases and J 7 bases, with 12 bases left between them. This CDR3 reads CASREGSRGYTF. CDR3 in DNA: TGCGCCAGCAGGGAGGGAAGTCGTGGCTACACCTTC.

The table lists this clonotype with a few counts. The rearrangement joins TRBV9 to TRBJ2-5; no definite D call. Germline loops: CDR1 SGDLS, CDR2 YYNGEE. This CDR3 region has 12 residues. The V and J ends lost 2 bases and 10 bases respectively, with 12 bases between them. CDR3 loop: CASSVGDHRQYF. DNA for the CDR3: TGTGCCAGCAGCGTGGGCGACCATCGCCAGTACTTC.

This clonotype has more than one count but fewer than ten. CDR3 bases: TGTGCCAGCAGTGGGCAGGGTGTTCAGCCCCAGCATTTT. Amino acids: CASSGQGVQPQHF. The rearrangement uses TRBV25-1 and TRBJ1-5; TRBD1 is a possible D gene (5 bases). In germline, CDR1 is MGHDK, CDR2 SYGVNS. V was pared by 4 bases and J by 6 bases, with 10 bases between. The CDR3 covers 13 residues.

The chain is built from TRBV29-1 and TRBJ2-1; 9 bases are a match to TRBD2. Germline values: CDR1 SQVTM, CDR2 ANQGSEA. The CDR3 has 14 residues. V was clipped by 7 bases and J by 6 bases; unmatched bases: 10. CDR3 coding DNA: TGCAGCGCCCTCCACTTTAGCGGGAGCAATGAGCAGTTCTTC. This sequence encodes CSALHFSGSNEQFF.

This chain connects TRBV6-6 to TRBJ2-1; TRBD2 aligns across 7 bases. The germline V gene encodes CDR1 MNHNY and CDR2 SVGAGI (reference sequence). This CDR3 is built from 14 residues. V shed 7 bases and J 4 bases; nucleotides not matched to a gene: 7. CDR3 coding DNA: TGTGCCAGCACCGGCGGGAGTGGTTACAATGAGCAGTTCTTC. Translation: CASTGGSGYNEQFF.

The rearrangement uses TRBV4-2 and TRBJ1-4, with D tentatively TRBD1 (5 bases). The germline CDR1 and CDR2 sequences are LGHNA and YNFKEQ. Trimming pared 4 bases from V and 3 bases from J, leaving 12 bases between. This CDR3 comprises 15 residues. The CDR3 sequence is CASSLQAAANEKLFF. In DNA, the CDR3 is TGTGCCAGCAGCCTACAGGCCGCAGCTAATGAAAAACTGTTTTTT.